The 18 T cell receptor beta chains in this list originate from one sample, sequenced in a study of T-cell memory formation after mild COVID-19 (dated by TCRdb to about 2021). The receptor library was made with 5' RACE. The listed sequencing device is Illumina NovaSeq 6000. The public reads were reprocessed in TCRdb via fastp at Q25 and MiXCR, keeping in-frame beta chains. Rows matching on CDR3 protein sequence are summarized as one entry with the most common DNA and genes. Across this sample there are 400,000 or so distinct CDR3 sequences, with 20% seen only once. Of the sample, about 8.1% is held by the ten largest clones. Sequencing input: PBMCs or a T cell subset sorted from them (not recorded which). Receptors originate from an adult woman who had mild COVID-19 (a few samples of this study predate the infection). The sample titles of this study are shuffled in the database, so cell type and time point are left out; the donor was told from shared clones.

This clonotype was picked up a small number of times. The chain combines TRBV13 with TRBJ1-4; D may be TRBD1 (6 bases). Germline CDR1 PRHDT, CDR2 FYEKMQ (reference sequence). The germline V and J ends were trimmed by 7 bases and 2 bases, with 11 bases remaining between them. The CDR3 totals 14 residues. CDR3 DNA sequence: TGTGCCAGCAACTATAGGGGGACTAATGAAAAACTGTTTTTT. Translated: CASNYRGTNEKLFF.

This clonotype was seen only a few times. This chain joins TRBV20-1 and TRBJ2-3; perhaps TRBD2 as D (6 bases). Germline assignment: CDR1 DFQATT and CDR2 SNEGSKA (reference sequence). The CDR3 has 14 amino acids. V lost 4 bases and J 3 bases, leaving 14 bases between the germline ends. This chain's CDR3 is CSAKVVGGTDTQYF. CDR3 DNA sequence: TGCAGTGCTAAGGTCGTGGGAGGAACAGATACGCAGTATTTT.

V gene TRBV7-2 combines with J gene TRBJ1-6; D ambiguous. Trimming removed 6 bases at V and 4 bases at J, with 16 bases between. The CDR3 is 16 amino acids. The germline V gene encodes CDR1 SGHTA and CDR2 FQGNSA. CDR3 residues: CASRTGGEYYNSPLHF. CDR3 coding DNA: TGTGCCAGCAGAACTGGTGGAGAATATTATAATTCACCCCTCCACTTT.

This chain uses TRBV20-1 with TRBJ2-1; 7 positions match TRBD2. The V gene end was trimmed by 6 bases and the J gene end by 4 bases; junction bases not matched to a gene: 9. The germline V gene encodes CDR1 DFQATT and CDR2 SNEGSKA (reference sequence). The length of the CDR3 is 14 residues. DNA for the CDR3: TGCAGTGCAACCCGGGACTATACATACAATGAGCAGTTCTTC. Translation gives CSATRDYTYNEQFF.

The table lists this clonotype with many counts. The CDR3 sequence: CASSPPHGGVKQMNTEAFF. The DNA for the CDR3 is TGTGCCAGCAGTCCCCCCCACGGGGGGGTTAAACAAATGAACACTGAAGCTTTCTTT. This chain joins TRBV28 and TRBJ1-1; possible D gene TRBD1, 5 bases. CDR1 and CDR2 (germline): MDHEN, SYDVKM. V dropped 5 bases and J dropped 0 bases, with 25 bases sitting between them. The length of the CDR3 is 19 residues.

In its sample, this clonotype was seen a few times. This rearrangement joins TRBV6-2 or TRBV6-3 to TRBJ2-1; 13 nucleotides match TRBD2. Losses at the gene ends were 6 bases for V and 11 bases for J; bases not matched to a gene: 10. The CDR3 spans 15 residues. CDR1 is MNHEY, CDR2 SVGEGT, per germline. The CDR3 loop reads CASSSPGTSGTKQFF. CDR3 DNA: TGTGCCAGCAGCTCACCCGGGACTAGCGGGACAAAGCAGTTCTTC.

Only a few counts were recorded for this clonotype. The rearrangement joins TRBV29-1 to TRBJ2-6; D is undetermined. Per the germline V gene, CDR1 is SQVTM and CDR2 is ANQGSEA. The CDR3 sequence is 13 residues long. V was pared by 3 bases and J by 3 bases, with 6 bases between. CDR3 region: CSVETRGANVLTF. DNA of the CDR3: TGCAGCGTTGAGACTCGTGGGGCCAACGTCCTGACTTTC.

This sequence joins TRBV20-1 and TRBJ2-7; perhaps TRBD1 as D (5 bases). This CDR3 spans 13 amino acids. Trimming took 3 bases from V and 3 from J, leaving 12 bases between them. Germline values: CDR1 DFQATT, CDR2 SNEGSKA (reference sequence). The CDR3 coding sequence is TGCAGTGCTAGCCCCGCGACAGACTACGAGCAGTACTTC. As protein: CSASPATDYEQYF.

This clonotype was counted a few times. The genes are TRBV2 and TRBJ2-5; TRBD2 agrees at 13 bases. The V gene end was trimmed by 7 bases and the J gene end by 4 bases; junction bases not matched to a gene: 12. There are 17 residues in the CDR3. Germline CDR1 reads SNHLY; CDR2 reads FYNNEI. CDR3 DNA: TGTGCCAGCACCGAAAACCCCACTAGCGGGGGGGCAGAGACCCAGTACTTC. Translation: CASTENPTSGGAETQYF.

This clonotype has a single count. This chain links TRBV6-2 or TRBV6-3 with TRBJ1-1; D possibly corresponds to TRBD1 (6 bases). V was shortened by 7 bases and J by 3 bases, with 15 bases between the two germline ends. The CDR3 sequence is 14 residues long. The germline gives CDR1 MNHEY, CDR2 SVGEGT. The CDR3, as DNA: TGTGCCAGCACCTCACAGGGATGTGACACTGAAGCTTTCTTT. It is translated as CASTSQGCDTEAFF.

The chain employs TRBV7-2 and TRBJ2-3; TRBD2 might be the D (5 bases). Germline CDR1 SGHTA, CDR2 FQGNSA. CDR3 length equals 14 residues. Between the trimmed V and J ends, which lost 6 bases and 5 bases, there was a span of 15 bases. CDR3 bases: TGTGCCAGCAGTCCAGGACTCGGTGGAGATACGCAGTATTTT. Amino acid sequence: CASSPGLGGDTQYF. Looking up the rest from reference TRBV7-2 and TRBJ2-3 gives the full variable domain: GAGVSQSPSNKVTEKGKDVELRCDPISGHTALYWYRQSLGQGLEFLIYFQGNSAPDKSGLPSDRFSAERTGGSVSTLTIQRTQQEDSAVYLCASSPGLGGDTQYFGPGTRLTVL.

A few counts support this clonotype. The CDR3 spells CASRPGAGVYEQYF. As DNA, the CDR3 is TGTGCCAGCAGGCCCGGAGCGGGAGTATACGAGCAGTACTTC. The chain employs TRBV7-2 and TRBJ2-7; 8 positions match TRBD2. Losses at the gene ends were 6 bases for V and 4 bases for J; bases not matched to a gene: 8. The germline V gene has CDR1 SGHTA and CDR2 FQGNSA. The CDR3 spans 14 residues.

The rearrangement links TRBV5-1 to TRBJ2-7, with D unresolved. CDR1 is SGHRS, CDR2 YFSETQ, per germline. The CDR3 extends over 14 amino acids. Trimming pared 0 bases from V and 3 bases from J, leaving 10 bases between. The CDR3 DNA reads TGCGCCAGCAGCTTGGGAGGTGGGGACTACGAGCAGTACTTC. Amino acids: CASSLGGGDYEQYF.

The CDR3 DNA is TGTGCCAGCAGTCTTCAACGACTAGCCGCCGATACGCAGTATTTT. It is translated as CASSLQRLAADTQYF. The chain is built from TRBV2 and TRBJ2-3; 7 nucleotides match TRBD2. This CDR3 is 15 amino acids long. V shed 5 bases, J shed 6 bases, and the junction held 11 bases outside the gene matches. Germline CDR1 SNHLY, CDR2 FYNNEI.

A few counts support this clonotype. The chain uses TRBV6-2 or TRBV6-3 and TRBJ2-7; 14 positions match TRBD2. Germline V lookup: CDR1 MNHEY, CDR2 SVGEGT. After removal of 2 bases from V and 0 bases from J, the junction contained 3 bases not matched to a gene. The CDR3 has 17 amino acids. The CDR3, as DNA: TGTGCCAGCAGTTACGAAGGACTAGCGGGAGGCTCCTACGAGCAGTACTTC. Translated, it gives CASSYEGLAGGSYEQYF.

V gene TRBV5-1 combines with J gene TRBJ2-2, with D perhaps given as TRBD1 or TRBD2 (5 bases each). V shed 4 bases and J shed 2 bases, with 18 bases lying between them. The CDR3 covers 17 residues. Germline lookup yields CDR1 SGHRS and CDR2 YFSETQ. The CDR3 loop reads CASSPSLVGENTGELFF. The CDR3 nucleotides read TGCGCCAGCAGCCCGTCGTTGGTGGGGGAAAACACCGGGGAGCTGTTTTTT.

This clonotype was seen a few times. This sequence joins TRBV3-1 and TRBJ2-1; 8 bases align to TRBD1. Germline CDR1 is LGHDT and CDR2 is YNNKEL (reference sequence). CDR3 length: 15 residues. The V and J ends lost 2 bases and 4 bases, in that order; junction bases with no gene match: 4. The chain's CDR3 is CASSQRGQGYNEQFF. CDR3 sequence (DNA): TGTGCCAGCAGCCAAAGAGGACAGGGATACAATGAGCAGTTCTTC.

Worth noting for this clonotype: It may be a read error: a sequence one base away is much more abundant. This chain connects TRBV9 to TRBJ2-2; D not resolved. This CDR3 contains 12 residues. Trimming stripped 1 base from V and 2 bases from J, with 0 bases between. Germline assignment: CDR1 SGDLS and CDR2 YYNGEE. CDR3 region: CASSVNTGELFF. CDR3 bases: TGTGCCAGCAGCGTAAACACCGGGGAGCTGTTTTTT.